Below, one T cell receptor (beta chain) is given with its context. What it recognizes is unknown. The data were taken from a study of cytomegalovirus exposure and HLA in healthy donors. Healthy individuals who donated bone marrow served as the donors. The CDR3 has 14 amino acids. Study results and caveats: Earlier findings revealed that most TCR beta V segments proved productive either about 90% or about 30% of the time.

PCR amplification relied on 60 Vbeta primers (plus 13 Jbeta primers). Produced via immunoSEQ multiplex PCR; TCRdb's table is partial and in-frame only. This repertoire shows 180,000 or so clones, about 80% found once; its top ten account for 2% to 2.5%. The TCR sequence derives from a woman in her forties or fifties in good health and CMV-seronegative. The chain couples TRBV21-1 to TRBJ2-7; the table gives TRBD1 as D, unverified against the DNA. TRBV21-1 is a pseudogene locus. What was sequenced was PBMCs. The CDR3 loop reads CASSSRDRGPEQYF. DNA for the CDR3: TGTGCCAGCAGCTCCCGGGACAGGGGGCCCGAGCAGTACTTC.